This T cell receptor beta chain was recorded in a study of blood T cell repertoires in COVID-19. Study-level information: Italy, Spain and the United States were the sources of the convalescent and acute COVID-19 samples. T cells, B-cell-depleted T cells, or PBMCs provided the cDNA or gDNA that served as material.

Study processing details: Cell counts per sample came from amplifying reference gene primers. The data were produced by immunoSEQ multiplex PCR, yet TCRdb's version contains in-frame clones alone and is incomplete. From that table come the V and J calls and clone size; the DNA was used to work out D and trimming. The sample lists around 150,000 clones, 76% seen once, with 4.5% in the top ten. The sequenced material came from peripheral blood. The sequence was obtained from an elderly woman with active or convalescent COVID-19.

The CDR3 loop is CASSWSRDSSYEQYF. In nucleotides, the CDR3 is TGTGCCAGCAGCTGGAGCCGGGACAGCTCCTACGAGCAGTACTTC. The chain is built from TRBV11-2 and TRBJ2-7, with 7 bases fitting TRBD1. Per the germline V gene, CDR1 is SGHAT and CDR2 is FQNNGV. This CDR3 spans 15 amino acids. After removal of 4 bases from V and 0 bases from J, the junction contained 6 bases not matched to a gene.